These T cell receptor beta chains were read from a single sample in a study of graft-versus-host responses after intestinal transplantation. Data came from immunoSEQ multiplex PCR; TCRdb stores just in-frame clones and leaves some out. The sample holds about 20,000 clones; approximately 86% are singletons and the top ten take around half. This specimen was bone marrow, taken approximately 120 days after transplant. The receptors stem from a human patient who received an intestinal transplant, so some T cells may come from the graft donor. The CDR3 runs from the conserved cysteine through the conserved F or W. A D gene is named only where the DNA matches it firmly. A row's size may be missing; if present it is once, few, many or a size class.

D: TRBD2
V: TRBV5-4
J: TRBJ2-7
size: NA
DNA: TGTGCCAGCAGCCTGGGGGCTAGCGGGAAGTACGAGCAGTACTTC
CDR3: CASSLGASGKYEQYF

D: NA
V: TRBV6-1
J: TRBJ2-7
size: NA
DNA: TGTGCCAGCACCATAGAAACAGGTACCTACGAGCAGTACTTC
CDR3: CASTIETGTYEQYF

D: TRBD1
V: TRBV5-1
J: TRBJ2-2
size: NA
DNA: TGCGCCAGCACCCAACAGGGGCGAGGGACCGGGGAGCTGTTTTTT
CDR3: CASTQQGRGTGELFF

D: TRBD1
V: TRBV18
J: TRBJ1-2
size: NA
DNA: TGTGCCAGCTCACCGGACAGGGACTATGGCTACACCTTC
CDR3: CASSPDRDYGYTF

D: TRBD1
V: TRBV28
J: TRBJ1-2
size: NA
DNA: TGTGCCAGCAGCCTACCGGACAGGGGGCATGGCTACACCTTC
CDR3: CASSLPDRGHGYTF

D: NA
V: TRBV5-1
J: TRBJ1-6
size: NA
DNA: TGCGCCAGCAGCTTGACCGGCCCTACGATTTCACCCCTCCACTTT
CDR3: CASSLTGPTISPLHF

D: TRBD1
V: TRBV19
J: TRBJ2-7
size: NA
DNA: TGTGCCAGTAGTGCCGGGACAGAATACGAGCAGTACTTC
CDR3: CASSAGTEYEQYF

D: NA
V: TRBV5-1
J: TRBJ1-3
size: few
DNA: TGCGCCAGCAGCTTGGACAGCTCTGGAAACACCATATATTTT
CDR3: CASSLDSSGNTIYF

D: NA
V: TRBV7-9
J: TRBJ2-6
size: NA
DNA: TGTGCCAGCAGCTTAGGAGTCGGCGGCTTTTCTGGGGCCAACGTCCTGACTTTC
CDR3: CASSLGVGGFSGANVLTF

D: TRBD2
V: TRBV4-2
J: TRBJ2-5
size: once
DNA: TGTGCCAGCAGCCAAGACAGCGGGACGAGAGAGACCCAGTACTTC
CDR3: CASSQDSGTRETQYF

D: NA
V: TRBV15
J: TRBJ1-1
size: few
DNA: TGTGCCACCAGCAGAGAATTGAGCCTCACTGAAGCTTTCTTT
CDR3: CATSRELSLTEAFF

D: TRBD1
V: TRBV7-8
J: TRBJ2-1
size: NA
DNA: TGTGCCAGCAGCTTAGCGAATTGGAGGCAGGGGGCCTACAATGAGCAGTTCTTC
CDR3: CASSLANWRQGAYNEQFF

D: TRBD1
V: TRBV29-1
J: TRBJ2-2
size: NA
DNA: TGCAGCGTTGAAGCAGGGGGTGGCGGGGAGCTGTTTTTT
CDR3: CSVEAGGGGELFF

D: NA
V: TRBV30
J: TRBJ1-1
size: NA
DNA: TGTGCCTATAACCCCCGGGGGGCTGAAGCTTTCTTT
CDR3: CAYNPRGAEAFF

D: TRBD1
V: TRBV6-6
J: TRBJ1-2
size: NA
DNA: TGTGCCAGCAGTTACTCGGAGACAGGGGCTAACTATGGCTACACCTTC
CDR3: CASSYSETGANYGYTF

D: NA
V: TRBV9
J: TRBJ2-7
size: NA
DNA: TGTGCCAGCAGCCCTCAAGTTAGGCAGGCCCCCTACGAGCAGTACTTC
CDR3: CASSPQVRQAPYEQYF

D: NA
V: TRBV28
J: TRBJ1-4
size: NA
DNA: TGTGCCAGCAGTGACCCAGGGACCACTAATGAAAAACTGTTTTTT
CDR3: CASSDPGTTNEKLFF

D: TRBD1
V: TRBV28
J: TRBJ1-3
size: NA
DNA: TGTGCCAGCAGTTTATCCCCTGGACAGGGGGCGAACACCATATATTTT
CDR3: CASSLSPGQGANTIYF

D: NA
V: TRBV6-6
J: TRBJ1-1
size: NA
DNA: TGTGCCAGCAGCGAAGCTTTCTTT
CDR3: CASSEAFF

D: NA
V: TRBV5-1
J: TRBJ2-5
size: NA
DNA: TGCGCCAGCAGCTTGGCCGGGGTAAGGGGTCGAGAGACCCAGTACTTC
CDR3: CASSLAGVRGRETQYF

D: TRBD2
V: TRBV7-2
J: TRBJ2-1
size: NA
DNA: TGTGCCAGCAGCTCCGGACTAGAGGGGTACAATGAGCAGTTCTTC
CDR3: CASSSGLEGYNEQFF

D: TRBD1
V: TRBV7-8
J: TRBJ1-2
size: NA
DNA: TGTGCCAGCAGCTTAGTGCGGTGGGAGGACAGGGATGGCTACACCTTC
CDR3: CASSLVRWEDRDGYTF

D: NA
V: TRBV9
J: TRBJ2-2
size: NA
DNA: TGTGCCAGCAGCGGGGGACGGAGTAGTGGCACCGGGGAGCTGTTTTTT
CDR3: CASSGGRSSGTGELFF

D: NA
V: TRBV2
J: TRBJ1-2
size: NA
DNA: TGTGCCAGCAGTCGGGGTGCTTACCGATGGACCTATGGCTACACCTTC
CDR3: CASSRGAYRWTYGYTF

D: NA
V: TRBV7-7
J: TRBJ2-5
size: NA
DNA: TGTGCTAGCAGCTTAGTCGGGACCCAAGAGACCCAGTACTTC
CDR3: CASSLVGTQETQYF

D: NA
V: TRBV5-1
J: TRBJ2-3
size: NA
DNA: TGCGCCAGCAGCTTAGGGCAGAACACAGATACGCAGTATTTT
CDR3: CASSLGQNTDTQYF

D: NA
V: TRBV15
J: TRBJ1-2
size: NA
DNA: TGTGCCACCAGCAGGGGCGGGAATAACTATGGCTACACCTTC
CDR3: CATSRGGNNYGYTF

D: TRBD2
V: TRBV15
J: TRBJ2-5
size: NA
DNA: TGTGCCACCAGCGCCACTAGCGAGGGCGGGGAGACCCAGTACTTC
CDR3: CATSATSEGGETQYF

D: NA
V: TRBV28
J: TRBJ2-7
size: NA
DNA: TGTGCCAGCAACTCTATTCTAACCTACGAGCAGTACTTC
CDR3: CASNSILTYEQYF

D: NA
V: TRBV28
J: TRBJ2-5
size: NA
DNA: TGTGCCAGTGTGAGGAACAGGGAGGTGGAAGAGACCCAGTACTTC
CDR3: CASVRNREVEETQYF

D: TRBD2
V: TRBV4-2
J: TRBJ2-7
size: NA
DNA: TGTGCCAGCAGCCAAGACCGCCCGGGACTAGAGACCTACGAGCAGTACTTC
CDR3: CASSQDRPGLETYEQYF

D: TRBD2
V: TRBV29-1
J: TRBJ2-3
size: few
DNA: TGCAGCGTTGGGACTAGGAGCACAGATACGCAGTATTTT
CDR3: CSVGTRSTDTQYF

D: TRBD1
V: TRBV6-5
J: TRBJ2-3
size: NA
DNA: TGTGCCACCGGGACAGGGGGGCTGGCAGATACGCAGTATTTT
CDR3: CATGTGGLADTQYF

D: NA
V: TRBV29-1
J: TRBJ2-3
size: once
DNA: TGCAGCGTACTCCGGGGCGGATACACAGATACGCAGTATTTT
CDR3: CSVLRGGYTDTQYF

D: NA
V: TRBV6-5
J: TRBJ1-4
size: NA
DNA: TGTGCCAGCAGTTACTCCGGGTCGGGATTAGAAAAACTGTTTTTT
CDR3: CASSYSGSGLEKLFF

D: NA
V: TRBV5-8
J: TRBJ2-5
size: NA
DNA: TGTGCCAGCAGCCGGGGACAAGGCCTGGGTGGGAGAGAGACCCAGTACTTC
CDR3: CASSRGQGLGGRETQYF

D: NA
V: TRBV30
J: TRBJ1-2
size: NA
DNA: TGTGCCTGGAGTGTACTACCGAGACTCTATGGCTACACCTTC
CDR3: CAWSVLPRLYGYTF

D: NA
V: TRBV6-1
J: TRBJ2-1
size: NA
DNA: TGTGCCAGCAGGTCGGACTTCGATTACAATGAGCAGTTCTTC
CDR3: CASRSDFDYNEQFF

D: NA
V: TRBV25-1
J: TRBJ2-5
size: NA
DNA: TGTGCCAGCAGTCCTCGCAGCCAAGAGACCCAGTACTTC
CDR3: CASSPRSQETQYF

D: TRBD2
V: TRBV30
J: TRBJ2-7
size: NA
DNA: TGTGCCTGGAGTGTTGCGGGGGCCTACGAGCAGTACTTC
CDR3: CAWSVAGAYEQYF

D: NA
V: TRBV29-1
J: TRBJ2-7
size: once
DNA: TGCAGCGCCAGAGGGTTGCGCGAGCAGTACTTC
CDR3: CSARGLREQYF

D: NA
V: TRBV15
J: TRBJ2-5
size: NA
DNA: TGTGCCACCAGCAGAGATGGAAGGAACCAAGAGACCCAGTACTTC
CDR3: CATSRDGRNQETQYF

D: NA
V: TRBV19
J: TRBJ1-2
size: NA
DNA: TGTGCCAATAGTACCGGGGCTGAGGCAGGAGCCTATGGCTACACCTTC
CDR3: CANSTGAEAGAYGYTF

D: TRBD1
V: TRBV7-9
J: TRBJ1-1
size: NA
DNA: TGTGCCGGACGACAGGGAAACACTGAAGCTTTCTTT
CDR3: CAGRQGNTEAFF

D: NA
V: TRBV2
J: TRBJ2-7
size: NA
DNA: TGTGCCAGCAGTGATCGATTGGACGGCCTTACCTACGAGCAGTACTTC
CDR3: CASSDRLDGLTYEQYF